These T cell receptor beta chains were read from a single sample in a study of blood T cell repertoires in COVID-19. The data were produced by immunoSEQ multiplex PCR, yet TCRdb's version contains in-frame clones alone and is incomplete. Here the sample spans roughly 230,000 clones, 82% being singletons. Sequencing was done on a sample of peripheral blood. Source of these receptors: a woman older than 75 with acute or convalescent COVID-19. The CDR3 runs from the conserved cysteine through the conserved F or W. Fields, in order: clone size, CDR3 length, V gene, J gene, D gene, CDR3 protein, CDR3 DNA. A D gene is named only where the DNA matches it firmly. Where a row states a size, it is once, few, many or the class of an expanded clone; other rows omit it.

clone_size: few; cdr3_length: 16; v_call: TRBV7-9; j_call: TRBJ2-5; d_call: TRBD2; cdr3_aa: CASSPWGAGGQETQYF; cdr3_nt: TGTGCCAGCAGCCCGTGGGGAGCGGGGGGGCAAGAGACCCAGTACTTC
clone_size: few; cdr3_length: 15; v_call: TRBV2; j_call: TRBJ2-3; d_call: TRBD2; cdr3_aa: CASSLSGGAPDTQYF; cdr3_nt: TGTGCCAGCAGTTTGAGCGGGGGGGCCCCAGATACGCAGTATTTT
clone_size: NA; cdr3_length: 12; v_call: TRBV18; j_call: TRBJ2-3; d_call: NA; cdr3_aa: CASSPSRDTQYF; cdr3_nt: TGTGCCAGCTCACCTTCCAGAGATACGCAGTATTTT
clone_size: NA; cdr3_length: 15; v_call: TRBV15; j_call: TRBJ2-1; d_call: TRBD1; cdr3_aa: CATSRAVTGGYEQFF; cdr3_nt: TGTGCCACCAGCAGAGCAGTGACAGGGGGCTATGAGCAGTTCTTC
clone_size: NA; cdr3_length: 17; v_call: TRBV5-5; j_call: TRBJ2-1; d_call: TRBD1; cdr3_aa: CASSVSPGTALRNEQFF; cdr3_nt: TGTGCCAGCAGCGTAAGTCCCGGGACAGCTTTAAGAAATGAGCAGTTCTTC
clone_size: NA; cdr3_length: 12; v_call: TRBV5-5; j_call: TRBJ1-1; d_call: NA; cdr3_aa: CASSFVDTEAFF; cdr3_nt: TGTGCCAGCAGCTTTGTCGACACTGAAGCTTTCTTT
clone_size: NA; cdr3_length: 16; v_call: TRBV15; j_call: TRBJ1-4; d_call: NA; cdr3_aa: CATSRSLAQGNEKLFF; cdr3_nt: TGTGCCACCAGCAGGAGTCTTGCCCAGGGTAATGAAAAACTGTTTTTT
clone_size: NA; cdr3_length: 14; v_call: TRBV19; j_call: TRBJ1-5; d_call: NA; cdr3_aa: CATTGQKNNQPQHF; cdr3_nt: TGTGCCACTACCGGACAGAAGAACAATCAGCCCCAGCATTTT
clone_size: NA; cdr3_length: 17; v_call: TRBV7-2; j_call: TRBJ1-5; d_call: TRBD1; cdr3_aa: CASSIRQGPFTDQPQHF; cdr3_nt: TGTGCCAGCAGCATCCGACAGGGGCCCTTCACCGATCAGCCCCAGCATTTT
clone_size: NA; cdr3_length: 13; v_call: TRBV2; j_call: TRBJ1-3; d_call: NA; cdr3_aa: CASRETRTNTIYF; cdr3_nt: TGTGCCAGCAGGGAAACCAGGACTAACACCATATATTTT
clone_size: NA; cdr3_length: 14; v_call: TRBV7-2; j_call: TRBJ2-5; d_call: TRBD2; cdr3_aa: CASSLVSGEETQYF; cdr3_nt: TGTGCCAGCAGCTTAGTTAGCGGGGAAGAGACCCAGTACTTC
clone_size: NA; cdr3_length: 13; v_call: TRBV3-1/TRBV3-2; j_call: TRBJ2-2; d_call: NA; cdr3_aa: CASSQTGAGELFF; cdr3_nt: TGTGCCAGCAGCCAAACAGGAGCCGGGGAGCTGTTTTTT
clone_size: NA; cdr3_length: 15; v_call: TRBV5-5; j_call: TRBJ2-7; d_call: TRBD1; cdr3_aa: CASRPDRGVGYEQYF; cdr3_nt: TGTGCCAGCAGGCCGGACAGGGGAGTTGGCTACGAGCAGTACTTC
clone_size: NA; cdr3_length: 18; v_call: TRBV19; j_call: TRBJ2-3; d_call: TRBD1; cdr3_aa: CASSTFRPRGRGTDTQYF; cdr3_nt: TGTGCCAGTAGTACATTCCGGCCCAGGGGGCGCGGCACAGATACGCAGTATTTT
clone_size: NA; cdr3_length: 15; v_call: TRBV13; j_call: TRBJ1-4; d_call: NA; cdr3_aa: CASSFRQTLHEKLFF; cdr3_nt: TGTGCCAGCAGCTTTAGACAGACACTACATGAAAAACTGTTTTTT
clone_size: NA; cdr3_length: 15; v_call: TRBV5-4; j_call: TRBJ1-2; d_call: TRBD1; cdr3_aa: CASSWGTGEPYGYTF; cdr3_nt: TGTGCCAGCAGCTGGGGGACAGGGGAGCCCTATGGCTACACCTTC
clone_size: NA; cdr3_length: 14; v_call: TRBV11-3; j_call: TRBJ1-1; d_call: NA; cdr3_aa: CASSFGRSNTEAFF; cdr3_nt: TGTGCCAGCAGCTTCGGTCGATCGAACACTGAAGCTTTCTTT
clone_size: once; cdr3_length: 18; v_call: TRBV3-1/TRBV3-2; j_call: TRBJ2-7; d_call: TRBD1; cdr3_aa: CVSSPRPGQGARTYEQYF; cdr3_nt: TGTGTCAGCAGCCCTCGGCCGGGACAGGGGGCGCGGACCTACGAGCAGTACTTC
clone_size: NA; cdr3_length: 13; v_call: TRBV5-8; j_call: TRBJ1-3; d_call: NA; cdr3_aa: CASSSGTGNTIYF; cdr3_nt: TGTGCCAGCAGCTCCGGTACTGGAAACACCATATATTTT
clone_size: NA; cdr3_length: 14; v_call: TRBV21-1; j_call: TRBJ1-1; d_call: NA; cdr3_aa: CASSPPRQGTEAFF; cdr3_nt: TGTGCCAGCAGCCCACCAAGACAGGGGACTGAAGCTTTCTTT
clone_size: NA; cdr3_length: 17; v_call: TRBV28; j_call: TRBJ2-7; d_call: TRBD2; cdr3_aa: CASSRPMWRGDKGEQYF; cdr3_nt: TGTGCCAGCAGCCGCCCCATGTGGCGGGGGGACAAGGGCGAGCAGTACTTC
clone_size: NA; cdr3_length: 16; v_call: TRBV11-3; j_call: TRBJ1-1; d_call: NA; cdr3_aa: CASRKSTRPDNTEAFF; cdr3_nt: TGTGCCAGCAGGAAATCAACACGTCCCGATAACACTGAAGCTTTCTTT
clone_size: NA; cdr3_length: 14; v_call: TRBV7-8; j_call: TRBJ1-2; d_call: TRBD1; cdr3_aa: CASSSRQGTGGYTF; cdr3_nt: TGTGCCAGCAGCTCCAGACAGGGAACGGGAGGCTACACCTTC
clone_size: NA; cdr3_length: 16; v_call: TRBV7-8; j_call: TRBJ2-2; d_call: TRBD2; cdr3_aa: CASSPSGGAGTGELFF; cdr3_nt: TGTGCCAGCAGCCCTAGCGGGGGGGCAGGCACCGGGGAGCTGTTTTTT
clone_size: NA; cdr3_length: 12; v_call: TRBV5-1; j_call: TRBJ1-2; d_call: NA; cdr3_aa: CASSLDREGYTF; cdr3_nt: TGCGCCAGCAGCTTGGACAGGGAGGGCTACACCTTC
clone_size: NA; cdr3_length: 17; v_call: TRBV18; j_call: TRBJ1-1; d_call: NA; cdr3_aa: CASSPPSIGIGTREAFF; cdr3_nt: TGTGCCAGCTCACCACCGAGTATTGGGATAGGGACTAGAGAAGCTTTCTTT
clone_size: NA; cdr3_length: 16; v_call: TRBV9; j_call: TRBJ2-5; d_call: TRBD1; cdr3_aa: CASSVAGTGKIETQYF; cdr3_nt: TGTGCCAGCAGCGTAGCCGGGACAGGGAAGATTGAGACCCAGTACTTC
clone_size: NA; cdr3_length: 10; v_call: TRBV5-8; j_call: TRBJ1-6; d_call: TRBD1; cdr3_aa: CASSPRDRHF; cdr3_nt: TGTGCCAGCAGCCCCCGGGACAGACACTTT
clone_size: NA; cdr3_length: 18; v_call: TRBV4-1; j_call: TRBJ1-2; d_call: NA; cdr3_aa: CASSQEGGGGLRFYGYTF; cdr3_nt: TGCGCCAGCAGCCAAGAAGGAGGCGGAGGGCTCCGGTTCTATGGCTACACCTTC
clone_size: NA; cdr3_length: 13; v_call: TRBV7-9; j_call: TRBJ1-6; d_call: NA; cdr3_aa: CASSLGGNSPLHF; cdr3_nt: TGTGCCAGCAGCTTAGGAGGAAATTCACCCCTCCACTTT
clone_size: NA; cdr3_length: 13; v_call: TRBV19; j_call: TRBJ1-5; d_call: NA; cdr3_aa: CASSEGAGQPQHF; cdr3_nt: TGTGCCAGTTCAGAGGGCGCCGGTCAGCCCCAGCATTTT
clone_size: NA; cdr3_length: 15; v_call: TRBV5-1; j_call: TRBJ2-7; d_call: TRBD2; cdr3_aa: CASSLSGGAVNEQYF; cdr3_nt: TGCGCCAGCAGCCTTAGCGGGGGGGCCGTCAACGAGCAGTACTTC
clone_size: NA; cdr3_length: 14; v_call: TRBV28; j_call: TRBJ1-2; d_call: TRBD1; cdr3_aa: CASSLSQGAYGYTF; cdr3_nt: TGTGCCAGCAGTTTGTCCCAGGGGGCTTATGGCTACACCTTC
clone_size: NA; cdr3_length: 14; v_call: TRBV15; j_call: TRBJ1-1; d_call: TRBD1; cdr3_aa: CATNQGVSGAEAFF; cdr3_nt: TGTGCCACCAACCAGGGGGTTAGTGGGGCTGAAGCTTTCTTT
clone_size: NA; cdr3_length: 18; v_call: TRBV4-1; j_call: TRBJ2-4; d_call: TRBD1; cdr3_aa: CASSQELQTGAFGNIQYF; cdr3_nt: TGCGCCAGCAGCCAAGAGCTGCAGACAGGGGCCTTCGGAAACATTCAGTACTTC
clone_size: NA; cdr3_length: 12; v_call: TRBV25-1; j_call: TRBJ1-1; d_call: NA; cdr3_aa: CASSESYTEAFF; cdr3_nt: TGTGCCAGCAGTGAATCGTACACTGAAGCTTTCTTT
clone_size: NA; cdr3_length: 14; v_call: TRBV15; j_call: TRBJ2-7; d_call: NA; cdr3_aa: CATSRDVGRDEQYF; cdr3_nt: TGTGCCACCAGCAGAGATGTCGGCAGGGACGAGCAGTACTTC
clone_size: NA; cdr3_length: 14; v_call: TRBV30; j_call: TRBJ1-1; d_call: TRBD1; cdr3_aa: CAWVVGQGQTEAFF; cdr3_nt: TGTGCCTGGGTAGTGGGACAGGGACAGACTGAAGCTTTCTTT
clone_size: NA; cdr3_length: 13; v_call: TRBV6-2/TRBV6-3; j_call: TRBJ1-1; d_call: NA; cdr3_aa: CASSYGSRGEAFF; cdr3_nt: TGTGCCAGCAGTTACGGGTCCAGGGGAGAAGCTTTCTTT
clone_size: NA; cdr3_length: 15; v_call: TRBV24-1; j_call: TRBJ1-5; d_call: NA; cdr3_aa: CATSDGQHSNQPQHF; cdr3_nt: TGTGCCACCAGTGATGGGCAGCATAGCAATCAGCCCCAGCATTTT
clone_size: NA; cdr3_length: 14; v_call: TRBV6-5; j_call: TRBJ2-1; d_call: NA; cdr3_aa: CASSSARFLGEQFF; cdr3_nt: TGTGCCAGCAGTTCGGCTAGGTTCTTAGGTGAGCAGTTCTTC
clone_size: NA; cdr3_length: 16; v_call: TRBV9; j_call: TRBJ2-1; d_call: NA; cdr3_aa: CASSVGPGLPYNEQFF; cdr3_nt: TGTGCCAGCAGCGTAGGCCCGGGACTTCCGTACAATGAGCAGTTCTTC
clone_size: few; cdr3_length: 12; v_call: TRBV5-1; j_call: TRBJ2-2; d_call: NA; cdr3_aa: CASSFTVGELFF; cdr3_nt: TGCGCCAGCAGCTTCACGGTCGGGGAGCTGTTTTTT
clone_size: once; cdr3_length: 16; v_call: TRBV5-6; j_call: TRBJ1-2; d_call: TRBD1; cdr3_aa: CASSLIPGQGMVGYTF; cdr3_nt: TGTGCCAGCAGCTTGATCCCGGGACAGGGGATGGTTGGCTACACCTTC
clone_size: NA; cdr3_length: 15; v_call: TRBV7-9; j_call: TRBJ2-1; d_call: TRBD2; cdr3_aa: CASSLYSGGYNEQFF; cdr3_nt: TGTGCCAGCAGCCTATATAGCGGGGGCTACAATGAGCAGTTCTTC
clone_size: NA; cdr3_length: 16; v_call: TRBV10-1; j_call: TRBJ1-2; d_call: NA; cdr3_aa: CASRLRGCYHTSGYTF; cdr3_nt: TGCGCCAGCAGACTCAGGGGATGTTATCATACCTCCGGCTACACCTTC
clone_size: NA; cdr3_length: 14; v_call: TRBV5-4; j_call: TRBJ1-1; d_call: NA; cdr3_aa: CASSFSGRTEGAFF; cdr3_nt: TGTGCCAGCAGCTTTTCCGGGAGGACAGAAGGAGCTTTCTTT
clone_size: NA; cdr3_length: 13; v_call: TRBV6-5; j_call: TRBJ1-1; d_call: NA; cdr3_aa: CASNPGQNTEAFF; cdr3_nt: TGTGCCAGCAACCCAGGGCAGAACACTGAAGCTTTCTTT
clone_size: NA; cdr3_length: 13; v_call: TRBV5-4; j_call: TRBJ2-7; d_call: TRBD1; cdr3_aa: CASSWTGANEQYF; cdr3_nt: TGTGCCAGCAGCTGGACAGGGGCAAACGAGCAGTACTTC
clone_size: NA; cdr3_length: 12; v_call: TRBV19; j_call: TRBJ1-2; d_call: NA; cdr3_aa: CASMQGGYGYTF; cdr3_nt: TGTGCCAGTATGCAGGGTGGTTATGGCTACACCTTC
clone_size: NA; cdr3_length: 17; v_call: TRBV30; j_call: TRBJ2-5; d_call: NA; cdr3_aa: CAWSMRNGVSIQETQYF; cdr3_nt: TGTGCCTGGAGTATGAGGAACGGGGTTTCCATCCAAGAGACCCAGTACTTC
clone_size: NA; cdr3_length: 16; v_call: TRBV4-1; j_call: TRBJ2-2; d_call: TRBD1; cdr3_aa: CASSLRTGTNTGELFF; cdr3_nt: TGCGCCAGCAGCCTACGGACAGGGACGAACACCGGGGAGCTGTTTTTT
clone_size: NA; cdr3_length: 15; v_call: TRBV5-4; j_call: TRBJ2-5; d_call: NA; cdr3_aa: CASSWRGLDQETQYF; cdr3_nt: TGTGCCAGCAGCTGGAGAGGGTTGGACCAAGAGACCCAGTACTTC
clone_size: NA; cdr3_length: 15; v_call: TRBV5-5; j_call: TRBJ1-5; d_call: NA; cdr3_aa: CASSRDLYSNQPQHF; cdr3_nt: TGTGCCAGCAGCCGGGATCTCTATAGCAATCAGCCCCAGCATTTT